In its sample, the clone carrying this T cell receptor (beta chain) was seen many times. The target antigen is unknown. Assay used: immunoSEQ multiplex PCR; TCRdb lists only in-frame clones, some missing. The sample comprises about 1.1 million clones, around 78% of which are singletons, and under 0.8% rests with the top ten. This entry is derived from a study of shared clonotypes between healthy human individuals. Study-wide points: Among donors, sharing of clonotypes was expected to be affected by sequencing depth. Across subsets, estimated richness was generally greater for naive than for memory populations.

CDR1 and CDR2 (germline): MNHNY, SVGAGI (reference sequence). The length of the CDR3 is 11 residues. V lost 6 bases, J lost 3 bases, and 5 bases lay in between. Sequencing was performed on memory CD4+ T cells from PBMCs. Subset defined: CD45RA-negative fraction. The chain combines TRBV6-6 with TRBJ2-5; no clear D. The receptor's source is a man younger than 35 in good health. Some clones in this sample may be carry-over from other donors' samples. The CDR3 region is CASSLEETQYF. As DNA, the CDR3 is TGTGCCAGCAGCCTCGAAGAGACCCAGTACTTC.